One and the same sample provided the 11 T cell receptor beta chains below, sequenced in a study of blood T cell repertoires in COVID-19. Using immunoSEQ multiplex PCR, the repertoire was profiled, and TCRdb retains in-frame clones only, with some absent. The sample comprises some 240,000 clones, approximately 85% of which are singletons, and 2.4% rests with the top ten. The material sequenced was peripheral blood. Every receptor here comes from a woman in her 70s with COVID-19, enrolled during active disease.

The chain recombines TRBV6-1 with TRBJ1-2, with 9 bases identical to TRBD1. From germline, CDR1 is MNHNS and CDR2 SASEGT. This CDR3 region has 16 residues. Trimming removed 4 bases from V and 6 bases from J; junction bases left unmatched: 12. The CDR3: CASSGGTGKFTDGYTF. For the CDR3, the DNA is TGTGCCAGCAGTGGCGGGACAGGGAAGTTTACGGATGGCTACACCTTC.

V is TRBV27 and J is TRBJ1-2, with TRBD1 matching over 7 bases. Trimming removed 4 bases from V and 6 bases from J; junction bases left unmatched: 5. CDR3 length: 13 amino acids. The germline CDR1 and CDR2 sequences are MNHEY and SMNVEV (reference sequence). CDR3 residues: CASSYDRDNGYTF. CDR3 nucleotide sequence: TGTGCCAGCAGTTATGACAGGGATAATGGCTACACCTTC.

This clone came up a few times. CDR3 region: CSAHDRGTEAFF. Here the CDR3 DNA reads TGCAGCGCACATGACAGGGGCACTGAAGCTTTCTTT. The V call is TRBV29-1, the J call TRBJ1-1; 8 nucleotides line up with TRBD1. This CDR3 is 12 amino acids long. V was pared by 7 bases and J by 4 bases, with 5 bases of the junction left unmatched. The germline gives CDR1 SQVTM, CDR2 ANQGSEA.

The chain joins TRBV6-5 to TRBJ2-7, with D possibly being TRBD2 (6 bases). V lost 6 bases and J 0 bases, leaving 12 bases between the germline ends. This CDR3 comprises 14 residues. Germline lookup yields CDR1 MNHEY and CDR2 SVGAGI. This chain's CDR3 is CASRPPTSSYEQYF. As DNA, the CDR3 is TGTGCCAGCAGACCCCCGACTAGCTCCTACGAGCAGTACTTC.

The chain couples TRBV6-5 to TRBJ2-6, with D maybe TRBD1 (5 bases). Trimming stripped 6 bases from V and 0 bases from J, with 9 bases between. The CDR3 is made up of 15 amino acids. Germline CDR1 and CDR2: MNHEY and SVGAGI. CDR3 amino acids: CASRPGFSGANVLTF. CDR3 bases: TGTGCCAGCAGACCAGGGTTCTCTGGGGCCAACGTCCTGACTTTC.

This clone was seen a few times. The chain combines TRBV29-1 with TRBJ2-7; possible D gene TRBD1, 6 bases. The CDR3 length is 14 residues. Germline loops: CDR1 SQVTM, CDR2 ANQGSEA. V lost 4 bases and J 1 base, leaving 14 bases between the germline ends. CDR3 sequence: CSVVSWDTSYEQYF. The CDR3 nucleotides read TGCAGCGTTGTTAGCTGGGACACTTCCTACGAGCAGTACTTC.

This chain connects TRBV5-1 to TRBJ1-1; D is unclear. V was clipped by 6 bases and J by 1 base, with 16 bases between them. Germline V gene lookup returns CDR1 SGHRS and CDR2 YFSETQ. The CDR3 consists of 15 residues. CDR3 residues: CASTAGSNPNTEAFF. In nucleotides, the CDR3 is TGCGCCAGCACCGCGGGGAGCAACCCGAACACTGAAGCTTTCTTT.

This sequence joins TRBV7-3 and TRBJ2-1; D unclear. V shed 5 bases and J shed 6 bases, with 8 bases lying between them. The CDR3 runs to 12 residues. Germline CDR1 is SGHTA and CDR2 is FQGTGA. In nucleotides, the CDR3 is TGTGCCAGCAGCCCCCAATCCAATGAGCAGTTCTTC. Its protein is CASSPQSNEQFF.

This chain joins TRBV9 and TRBJ2-3, with a tentative D call TRBD2 (5 bases). CDR3 length: 13 residues. CDR1 SGDLS and CDR2 YYNGEE come from the germline V gene. V shed 4 bases and J shed 6 bases, with 12 bases lying between them. The CDR3 region is CASSPRRTDTQYF. CDR3 coding DNA: TGTGCCAGCAGCCCCCGGAGGACGGATACGCAGTATTTT.

The V gene is TRBV12-3 or TRBV12-4, the J gene TRBJ1-1; 8 bases align to TRBD1. The CDR3 has 13 amino acids. Trimming at V came to 4 bases and at J to 4 bases, leaving 2 bases not matched to a gene. The CDR3 sequence: CASSWTGSTEAFF. In nucleotides, the CDR3 is TGTGCCAGCAGTTGGACAGGGAGCACTGAAGCTTTCTTT.

This clone turned up a few times. This chain's CDR3 is CASSPGGIAGAYEQYF. In DNA, the CDR3 is TGTGCCAGCAGCCCCGGAGGGATAGCGGGGGCCTACGAGCAGTACTTC. This chain uses TRBV7-2 with TRBJ2-7; 9 bases match TRBD2. V gave up 5 bases and J gave up 2 bases; unmatched junction bases: 10. Germline lookup yields CDR1 SGHTA and CDR2 FQGNSA. The length of the CDR3 is 16 residues.